The next 29 T cell receptor beta chains were all read from a single sample in a study of identical twins. TCRdb used MiXCR to reprocess the 5' RACE reads, holding one entry per CDR3 protein. The sample has about 530,000 distinct CDR3 sequences; approximately 14% are singletons. In addition, the sample was reused for a study of yellow fever vaccine responses in identical twins.

Sequenced material: CD4+ T cells sorted from blood. These receptor sequences come from a woman aged 18 to 35 in good health.

The chain couples TRBV3-1 to TRBJ2-5; D possibly corresponds to TRBD2 (6 bases). The CDR3 sequence is 15 residues long. V was cut by 1 base and J by 5 bases, with 14 bases left in between. Germline lookup yields CDR1 LGHDT and CDR2 YNNKEL (reference sequence). The DNA for the CDR3 is TGTGCCAGCAGCCAAGGTCCTTACCGGGGGGAGACCCAGTACTTC. This translates into CASSQGPYRGETQYF.

This clonotype came up many times. One junction end does not reproduce the germline sequence, and a read error may be involved. The chain is built from TRBV5-1 and TRBJ2-3; 10 nucleotides line up with TRBD2. The CDR3 is 15 amino acids. The germline V gene encodes CDR1 SGHRS and CDR2 YFSETQ. In DNA, the CDR3 is TGTGCCAGCAGCCCGACTAGCGGGAGCACAGATACGCAGTATTTT. Translated, it gives CASSPTSGSTDTQYF.

This clonotype was recorded a few times. This chain connects TRBV2 to TRBJ1-3; no clear D. Germline V gene data show CDR1 as SNHLY and CDR2 as FYNNEI. Trimming took off 4 bases at V and 0 bases at J, with 10 bases between the two ends. The CDR3 is 15 amino acids. CDR3 sequence (DNA): TGTGCCAGCAGTGGCGGGCCATTCTCTGGAAACACCATATATTTT. Translation: CASSGGPFSGNTIYF.

V is TRBV5-1 and J is TRBJ2-1, with TRBD2 matching over 10 bases. CDR3 length: 15 amino acids. Germline values: CDR1 SGHRS, CDR2 YFSETQ. V lost 6 bases, J lost 4 bases, and 7 bases stayed unmatched. CDR3 loop: CASTLGLATYNEQFF. CDR3 nucleotides: TGCGCCAGCACCCTGGGACTAGCGACGTACAATGAGCAGTTCTTC.

This clonotype has a single count. This chain connects TRBV6-6 to TRBJ2-7; TRBD1 aligns across 9 bases. V gave up 7 bases and J gave up 7 bases; unmatched junction bases: 5. Germline loops: CDR1 MNHNY, CDR2 SVGAGI (reference sequence). CDR3 length: 12 amino acids. Written as DNA, the CDR3 is TGTGCCAGCACCGACAGGGGGGGGGAGCAGTACTTC. Residues: CASTDRGGEQYF.

The V gene is TRBV15, the J gene TRBJ1-2; D may be TRBD1 (6 bases). CDR3 length: 15 amino acids. V lost 0 bases and J lost 4, with 12 bases in between. The germline gives CDR1 LNHNV, CDR2 YYDKDF (reference sequence). The CDR3 DNA sequence: TGTGCCACCAGCAGAGATATAGGGGGTGGCTATGGCTACACCTTC. Protein sequence: CATSRDIGGGYGYTF.

The gene calls are TRBV7-9 and TRBJ2-4; D tentatively fits TRBD1 or TRBD2 (6 bases each). This CDR3 has 14 amino acids. Per germline, CDR1 SEHNR and CDR2 FQNEAQ (reference sequence). Trimming took off 4 bases at V and 6 bases at J, with 13 bases between the two ends. This CDR3 reads CASSSGGGPNIQYF. In nucleotides, the CDR3 is TGTGCCAGCAGCTCCGGGGGCGGTCCAAACATTCAGTACTTC.

This clonotype appeared a few times. The chain carries TRBV3-1 and TRBJ2-5; 9 bases align to TRBD2. The CDR3 sequence is 14 residues long. The trim removed 3 bases at V and 4 bases at J, leaving 3 bases unmatched. The V gene's germline CDR1 is LGHDT and CDR2 YNNKEL (reference sequence). CDR3 bases: TGTGCCAGCAGCCATCTAGCGGGACGAGAGACCCAGTACTTC. This translates into CASSHLAGRETQYF.

V usage is TRBV7-9 and J usage is TRBJ1-2; the match to TRBD1 covers 7 bases. CDR3 length: 16 residues. Germline V gene sequence: CDR1 SEHNR, CDR2 FQNEAQ (reference sequence). V was pared by 4 bases and J by 0 bases, with 8 bases of the junction left unmatched. In DNA, the CDR3 is TGTGCCAGCAGCTCAGGGGGTATGAGAGCTAACTATGGCTACACCTTC. Its protein product is CASSSGGMRANYGYTF.

This clonotype was counted between two and nine times. The chain has TRBV2 and TRBJ1-5; no firm D call. The CDR3 sequence is 15 residues long. Germline CDR1 is SNHLY and CDR2 is FYNNEI. Trimming took off 6 bases at V and 6 bases at J, with 18 bases between the two ends. This CDR3 is CASSRGGSRSQPQHF. The CDR3 DNA reads as TGTGCCAGCAGCCGGGGTGGGTCGAGGAGTCAGCCCCAGCATTTT.

This clonotype appeared a few times. The chain couples TRBV7-8 to TRBJ2-7; weak D call: TRBD1 (6 bases). The germline V gene has CDR1 SGHVS and CDR2 FQNEAQ. The CDR3 sequence is 15 residues long. Trimming left V 1 base short and J 3 bases short, with 13 bases between. CDR3: CASSLGFGDNYEQYF. CDR3 nucleotides: TGTGCCAGCAGCTTAGGTTTCGGGGACAACTACGAGCAGTACTTC.

The chain uses TRBV3-1 and TRBJ2-3; D not certain. Germline V gene data show CDR1 as LGHDT and CDR2 as YNNKEL (reference sequence). This CDR3 is built from 16 residues. The V and J ends lost 4 bases and 4 bases respectively, with 18 bases between them. The CDR3 nucleotides are TGTGCCAGCAGCCCGGGTCGTTGGGGTAAATCAGATACGCAGTATTTT. It is translated as CASSPGRWGKSDTQYF.

The chain uses TRBV5-1 and TRBJ1-1; unclear D gene. Germline V gives CDR1 SGHRS, CDR2 YFSETQ. V lost 3 bases and J lost 1, with 13 bases in between. The CDR3 consists of 15 residues. The CDR3 bases are TGCGCCAGCAGCTGGAAACAGCCAGGGAACACTGAAGCTTTCTTT. Protein sequence: CASSWKQPGNTEAFF.

The chain employs TRBV2 and TRBJ2-7; D uncertain. The CDR3 totals 14 residues. V dropped 4 bases and J dropped 1 base, with 11 bases sitting between them. Per germline, CDR1 SNHLY and CDR2 FYNNEI. In nucleotides, the CDR3 is TGTGCCAGCAGTGCCGTTCCTGAATCCTACGAGCAGTACGTC. Translated, it gives CASSAVPESYEQYV.

The table lists this clonotype with a few counts. The CDR3 protein is CASSLGHRDTGELFF. In DNA form, the CDR3 reads TGCGCCAGCAGCTTGGGGCACCGGGACACCGGGGAGCTGTTTTTT. The chain uses TRBV5-1 and TRBJ2-2, with D hard to call. The CDR3 runs to 15 residues. V was shortened by 0 bases and J by 3 bases, with 9 bases between the two germline ends. Germline loops: CDR1 SGHRS, CDR2 YFSETQ.

In this sample, this clonotype turned up once. The genes are TRBV4-2 and TRBJ2-3, with 12 nucleotides matching TRBD2. The V gene's germline CDR1 is LGHNA and CDR2 YNFKEQ. The CDR3 runs to 18 residues. Trimming removed 3 bases from V and 2 bases from J; junction bases left unmatched: 9. This chain's CDR3 is CASSQGYGLAGNTDTQYF. The DNA for the CDR3 is TGTGCCAGCAGCCAGGGGTATGGACTAGCGGGAAACACAGATACGCAGTATTTT.

CDR3 sequence reads: CASSHRPAGGDYNEQFF. CDR3 nucleotides: TGTGCCAGCAGCCACAGACCAGCAGGGGGCGATTACAATGAGCAGTTCTTC. The gene calls are TRBV7-9 and TRBJ2-1; TRBD1 aligns across 8 bases. The junction had 13 bases not matched to a gene; V was cut back by 5 bases and J by 4 bases. Looked up from germline, CDR1 is SEHNR and CDR2 is FQNEAQ (reference sequence). This CDR3 contains 17 residues.

This clonotype was seen more than once but under ten times. V is TRBV5-1 and J is TRBJ2-5; 8 bases map to TRBD2. Germline V lookup: CDR1 SGHRS, CDR2 YFSETQ. CDR3 size: 14 residues. V was pared by 3 bases and J by 2 bases, with 3 bases of the junction left unmatched. The CDR3 bases are TGCGCCAGCAGCTCTAGCGGGTCTCAAGAGACCCAGTACTTC. Protein: CASSSSGSQETQYF.

The chain has TRBV6-1 and TRBJ1-1; TRBD1 aligns across 11 bases. The CDR3 extends over 17 amino acids. CDR1 and CDR2 (germline): MNHNS, SASEGT. Trimming cost V 5 bases and J 2 bases; bases outside gene matches: 10. The CDR3 DNA sequence: TGTGCCAGCAGTCCGCAGATCTGGACAGGGGGCAACACTGAAGCTTTCTTT. Translating gives CASSPQIWTGGNTEAFF.

A few counts support this clonotype. V and J are TRBV10-3 and TRBJ1-5; maybe TRBD1 (5 bases). Germline V gives CDR1 ENHRY, CDR2 SYGVKD. There are 15 residues in the CDR3. The ends were cut back, 2 bases at V and 2 bases at J, with 10 bases in the middle. The DNA of the CDR3 is TGTGCCATCAGTGAGCGAGGGGATGGCAATCAGCCCCAGCATTTT. This translates into CAISERGDGNQPQHF.

V is TRBV5-1 and J is TRBJ1-2; D perhaps matches TRBD1 (6 bases). The CDR3 loop spans 13 amino acids. Germline CDR1 is SGHRS and CDR2 is YFSETQ. Between the trimmed V and J ends, which lost 0 bases and 8 bases, there was a span of 11 bases. The CDR3 DNA is TGCGCCAGCAGCTTGGAACAGGGTCGCGGCTACACCTTC. Protein sequence: CASSLEQGRGYTF.

This clonotype was observed at least ten times. J is TRBJ1-3 and V is TRBV9; no reliable D call. Trimming stripped 0 bases from V and 0 bases from J, with 10 bases between. Germline V CDR1 and CDR2: SGDLS, YYNGEE. The CDR3 extends over 16 amino acids. CDR3 sequence: CASSVGGSSSGNTIYF. The CDR3 nucleotides are TGTGCCAGCAGCGTAGGGGGTTCAAGCTCTGGAAACACCATATATTTT.

This chain joins TRBV28 and TRBJ2-1, with 10 bases that match TRBD2. V shed 7 bases, J shed 9 bases, and the junction held 12 bases outside the gene matches. CDR3 length: 15 residues. Per the germline V gene, CDR1 is MDHEN and CDR2 is SYDVKM. CDR3 sequence (DNA): TGTGCCAGCACCCTCCCGGCTAGCGGGGGAGGTGAGCAGTTCTTC. Translating it yields CASTLPASGGGEQFF. The variable domain in full, completed from reference TRBV28 and TRBJ2-1, reads DVKVTQSSRYLVKRTGEKVFLECVQDMDHENMFWYRQDPGLGLRLIYFSYDVKMKEKGDIPEGYSVSREKKERFSLILESASTNQTSMYLCASTLPASGGGEQFFGPGTRLTVL.

This clonotype has just a few counts. This chain connects TRBV12-3 or TRBV12-4 to TRBJ2-5, with 7 bases matching TRBD1. The CDR3 length is 14 residues. The junction had 5 bases not matched to a gene; V was cut back by 5 bases and J by 2 bases. CDR3 amino acids: CASSQTGWQETQYF. The CDR3 coding sequence is TGTGCCAGCAGTCAGACAGGGTGGCAAGAGACCCAGTACTTC.

V gene TRBV5-1 combines with J gene TRBJ1-1; weak D call: TRBD1 (6 bases). The germline V and J ends were trimmed by 5 bases and 1 base, with 15 bases remaining between them. CDR1 SGHRS and CDR2 YFSETQ come from the germline V gene. The CDR3 loop spans 15 amino acids. In DNA form, the CDR3 reads TGCGCCAGCAGAGCAGCGACAGGTTCGAACACTGAAGCTTTCTTT. This codes for CASRAATGSNTEAFF.

In this sample, this clonotype turned up a few times. This sequence joins TRBV28 and TRBJ2-5; TRBD2 aligns across 7 bases. This CDR3 comprises 17 residues. The germline CDR1 and CDR2 sequences are MDHEN and SYDVKM. V trimming: 6 bases; J trimming: 1 base; junction bases outside the gene matches: 14. CDR3: CASSPIGGLHFQETQYF. The CDR3, as DNA: TGTGCCAGCAGCCCAATCGGGGGACTACACTTCCAAGAGACCCAGTACTTC. Full variable domain (outside the CDR3, taken from reference TRBV28 and TRBJ2-5): DVKVTQSSRYLVKRTGEKVFLECVQDMDHENMFWYRQDPGLGLRLIYFSYDVKMKEKGDIPEGYSVSREKKERFSLILESASTNQTSMYLCASSPIGGLHFQETQYFGPGTRLLVL.

This clonotype has a handful of counts. The V and J genes are TRBV7-6 and TRBJ1-2; maybe TRBD1 (5 bases). Germline V CDR1 and CDR2: SGHVS, FNYEAQ. There are 14 residues in the CDR3. Trimming removed 1 base at V and 5 bases at J, with 11 bases between. CDR3: CASSLDDSRYGYTF. Here the CDR3 DNA reads TGTGCCAGCAGCTTAGACGACAGCCGTTATGGCTACACCTTC.

This rearrangement joins TRBV15 to TRBJ2-7; 10 bases map to TRBD1. With V trimmed by 7 bases and J by 5 bases, 8 bases remained unmatched. Looked up from germline, CDR1 is LNHNV and CDR2 is YYDKDF (reference sequence). The CDR3 extends over 14 amino acids. The CDR3 coding sequence is TGTGCCACCACCACCCGGGACAGGGGTGACGAGCAGTACTTC. This codes for CATTTRDRGDEQYF.

V and J are TRBV29-1 and TRBJ2-1; D may be TRBD2 (5 bases). The CDR3 length is 12 residues. The V gene's germline CDR1 is SQVTM and CDR2 ANQGSEA. Trimming took off 4 bases at V and 3 bases at J, with 7 bases between the two ends. CDR3 sequence: CSVVLDYNEQFF. The DNA for the CDR3 is TGCAGCGTTGTACTAGACTACAATGAGCAGTTCTTC.